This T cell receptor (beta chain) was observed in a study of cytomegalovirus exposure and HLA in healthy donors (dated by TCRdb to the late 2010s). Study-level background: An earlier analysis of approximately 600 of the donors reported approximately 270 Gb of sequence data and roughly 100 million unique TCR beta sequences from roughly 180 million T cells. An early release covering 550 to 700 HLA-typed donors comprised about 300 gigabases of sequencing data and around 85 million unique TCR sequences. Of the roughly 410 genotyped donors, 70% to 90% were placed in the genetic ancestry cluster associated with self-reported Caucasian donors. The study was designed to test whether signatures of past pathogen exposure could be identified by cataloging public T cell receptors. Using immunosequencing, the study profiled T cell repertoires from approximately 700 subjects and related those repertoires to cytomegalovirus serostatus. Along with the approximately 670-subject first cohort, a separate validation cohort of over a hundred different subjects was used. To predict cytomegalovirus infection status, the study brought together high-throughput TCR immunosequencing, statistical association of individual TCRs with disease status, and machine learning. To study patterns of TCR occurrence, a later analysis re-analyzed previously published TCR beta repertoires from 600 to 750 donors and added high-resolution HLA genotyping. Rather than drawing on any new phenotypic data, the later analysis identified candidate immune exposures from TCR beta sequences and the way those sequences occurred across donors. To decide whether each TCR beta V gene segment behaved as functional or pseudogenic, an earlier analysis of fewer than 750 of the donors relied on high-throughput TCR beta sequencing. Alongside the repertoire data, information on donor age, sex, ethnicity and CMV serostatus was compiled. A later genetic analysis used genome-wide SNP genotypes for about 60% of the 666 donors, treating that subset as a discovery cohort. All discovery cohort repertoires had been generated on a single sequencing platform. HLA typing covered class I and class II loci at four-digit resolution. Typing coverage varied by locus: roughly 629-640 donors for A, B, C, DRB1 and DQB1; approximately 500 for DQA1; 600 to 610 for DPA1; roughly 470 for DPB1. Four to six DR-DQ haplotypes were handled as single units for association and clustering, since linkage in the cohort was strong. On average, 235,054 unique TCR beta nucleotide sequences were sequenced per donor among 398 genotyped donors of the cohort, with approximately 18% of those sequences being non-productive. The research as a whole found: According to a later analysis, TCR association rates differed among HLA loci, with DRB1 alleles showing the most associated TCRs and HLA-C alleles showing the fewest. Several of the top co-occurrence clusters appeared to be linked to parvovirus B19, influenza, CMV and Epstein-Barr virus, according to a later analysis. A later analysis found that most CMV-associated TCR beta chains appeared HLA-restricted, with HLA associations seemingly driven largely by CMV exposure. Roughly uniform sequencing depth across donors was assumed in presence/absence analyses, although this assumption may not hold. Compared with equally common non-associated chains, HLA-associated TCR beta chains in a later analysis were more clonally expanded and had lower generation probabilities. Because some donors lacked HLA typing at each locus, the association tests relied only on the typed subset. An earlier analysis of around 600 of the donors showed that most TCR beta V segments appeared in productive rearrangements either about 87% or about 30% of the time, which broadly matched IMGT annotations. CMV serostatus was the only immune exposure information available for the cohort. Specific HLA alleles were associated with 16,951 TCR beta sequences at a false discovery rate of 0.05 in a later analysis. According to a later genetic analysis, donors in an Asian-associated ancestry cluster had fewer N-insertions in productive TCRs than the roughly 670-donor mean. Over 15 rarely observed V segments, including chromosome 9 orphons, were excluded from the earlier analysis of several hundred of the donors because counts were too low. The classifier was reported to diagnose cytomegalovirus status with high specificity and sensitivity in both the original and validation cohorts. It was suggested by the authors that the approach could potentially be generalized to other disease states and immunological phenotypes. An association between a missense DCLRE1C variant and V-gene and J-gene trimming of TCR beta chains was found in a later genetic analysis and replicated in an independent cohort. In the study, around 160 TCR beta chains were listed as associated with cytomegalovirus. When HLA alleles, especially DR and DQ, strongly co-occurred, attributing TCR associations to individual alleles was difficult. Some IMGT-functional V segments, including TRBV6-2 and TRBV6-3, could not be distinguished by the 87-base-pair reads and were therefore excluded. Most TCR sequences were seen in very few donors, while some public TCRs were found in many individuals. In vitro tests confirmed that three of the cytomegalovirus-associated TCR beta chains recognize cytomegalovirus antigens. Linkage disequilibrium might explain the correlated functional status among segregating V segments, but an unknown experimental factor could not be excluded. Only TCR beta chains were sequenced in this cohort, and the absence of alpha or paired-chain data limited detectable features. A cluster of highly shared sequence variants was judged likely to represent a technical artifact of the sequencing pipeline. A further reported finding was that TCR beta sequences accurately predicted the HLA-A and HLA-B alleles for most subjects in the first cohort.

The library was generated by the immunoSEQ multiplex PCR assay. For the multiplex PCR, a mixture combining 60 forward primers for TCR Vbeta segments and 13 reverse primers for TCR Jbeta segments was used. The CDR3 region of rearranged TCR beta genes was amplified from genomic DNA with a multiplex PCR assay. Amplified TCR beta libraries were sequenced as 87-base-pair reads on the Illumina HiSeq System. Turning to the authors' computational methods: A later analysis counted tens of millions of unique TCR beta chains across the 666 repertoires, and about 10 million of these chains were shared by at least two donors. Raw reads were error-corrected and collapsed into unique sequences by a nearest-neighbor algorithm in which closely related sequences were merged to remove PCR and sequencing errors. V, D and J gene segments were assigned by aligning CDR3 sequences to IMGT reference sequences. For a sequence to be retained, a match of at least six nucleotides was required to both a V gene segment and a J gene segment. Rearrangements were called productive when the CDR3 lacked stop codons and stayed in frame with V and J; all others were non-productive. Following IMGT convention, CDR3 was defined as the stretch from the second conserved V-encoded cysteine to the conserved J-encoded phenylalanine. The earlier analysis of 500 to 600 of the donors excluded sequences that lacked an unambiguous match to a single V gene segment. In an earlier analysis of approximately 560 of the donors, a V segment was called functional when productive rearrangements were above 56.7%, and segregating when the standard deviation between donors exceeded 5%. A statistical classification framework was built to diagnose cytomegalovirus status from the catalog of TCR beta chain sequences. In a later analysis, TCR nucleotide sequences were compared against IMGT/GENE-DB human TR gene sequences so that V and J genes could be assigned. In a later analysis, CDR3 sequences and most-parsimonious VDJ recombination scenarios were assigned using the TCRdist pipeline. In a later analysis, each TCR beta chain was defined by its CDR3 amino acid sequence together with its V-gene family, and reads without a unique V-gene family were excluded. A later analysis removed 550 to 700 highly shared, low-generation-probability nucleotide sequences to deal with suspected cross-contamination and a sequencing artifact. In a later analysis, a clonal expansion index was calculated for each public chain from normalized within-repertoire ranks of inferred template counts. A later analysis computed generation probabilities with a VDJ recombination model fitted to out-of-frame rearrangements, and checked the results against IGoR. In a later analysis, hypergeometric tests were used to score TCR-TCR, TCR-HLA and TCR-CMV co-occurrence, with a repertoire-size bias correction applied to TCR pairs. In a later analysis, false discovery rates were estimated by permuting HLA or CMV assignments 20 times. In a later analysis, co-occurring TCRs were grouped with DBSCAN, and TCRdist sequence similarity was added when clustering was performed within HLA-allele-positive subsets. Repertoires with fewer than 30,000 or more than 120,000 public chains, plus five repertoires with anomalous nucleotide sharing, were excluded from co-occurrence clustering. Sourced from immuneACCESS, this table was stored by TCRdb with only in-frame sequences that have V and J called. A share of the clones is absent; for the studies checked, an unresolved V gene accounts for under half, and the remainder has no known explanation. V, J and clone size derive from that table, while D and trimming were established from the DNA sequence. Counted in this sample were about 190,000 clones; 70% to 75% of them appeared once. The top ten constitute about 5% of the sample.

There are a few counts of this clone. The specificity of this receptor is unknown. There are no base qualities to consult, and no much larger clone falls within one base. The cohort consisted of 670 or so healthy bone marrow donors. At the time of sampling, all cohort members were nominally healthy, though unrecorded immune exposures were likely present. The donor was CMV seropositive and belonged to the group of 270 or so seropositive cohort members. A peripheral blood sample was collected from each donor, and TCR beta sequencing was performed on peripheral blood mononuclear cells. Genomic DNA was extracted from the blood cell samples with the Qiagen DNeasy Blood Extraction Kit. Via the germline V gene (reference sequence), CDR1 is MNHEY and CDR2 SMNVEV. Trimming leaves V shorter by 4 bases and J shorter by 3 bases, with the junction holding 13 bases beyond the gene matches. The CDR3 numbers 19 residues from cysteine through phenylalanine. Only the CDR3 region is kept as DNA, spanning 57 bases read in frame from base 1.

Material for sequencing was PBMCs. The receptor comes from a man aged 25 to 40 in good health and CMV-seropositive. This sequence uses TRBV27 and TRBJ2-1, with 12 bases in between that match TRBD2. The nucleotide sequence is TGTGCCAGCAGTTCGCCGGTCCTGACTAGCGGGAGACACTACAATGAGCAGTTCTTC. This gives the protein CASSSPVLTSGRHYNEQFF.